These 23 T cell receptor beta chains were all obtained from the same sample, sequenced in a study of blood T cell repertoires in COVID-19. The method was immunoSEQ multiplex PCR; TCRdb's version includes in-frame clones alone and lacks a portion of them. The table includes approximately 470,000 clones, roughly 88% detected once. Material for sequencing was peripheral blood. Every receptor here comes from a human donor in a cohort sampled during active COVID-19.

The CDR3 here is CASSSQTGRGTDTQYF. The CDR3 bases are TGTGCCAGCAGTTCCCAGACCGGGAGAGGGACAGATACGCAGTATTTT. This chain joins TRBV6-5 and TRBJ2-3; perhaps TRBD2 as D (6 bases). Germline V CDR1 and CDR2: MNHEY, SVGAGI. This CDR3 region has 16 residues. Trimming removed 4 bases from V and 3 bases from J, with 17 bases in between.

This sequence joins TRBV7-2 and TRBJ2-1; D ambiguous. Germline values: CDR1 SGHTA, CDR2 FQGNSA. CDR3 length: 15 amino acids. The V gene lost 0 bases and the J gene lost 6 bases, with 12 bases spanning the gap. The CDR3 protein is CASSLATGSSNEQFF. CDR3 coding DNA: TGTGCCAGCAGCTTAGCAACCGGGTCTTCCAATGAGCAGTTCTTC.

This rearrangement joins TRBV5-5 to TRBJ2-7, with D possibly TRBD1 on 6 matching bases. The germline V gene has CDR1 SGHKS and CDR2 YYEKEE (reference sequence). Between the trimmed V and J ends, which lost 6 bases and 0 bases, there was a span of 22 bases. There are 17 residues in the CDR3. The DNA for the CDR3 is TGTGCCAGCAACCCTACCACCCCGGGACACCGCTCCTACGAGCAGTACTTC. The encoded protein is CASNPTTPGHRSYEQYF.

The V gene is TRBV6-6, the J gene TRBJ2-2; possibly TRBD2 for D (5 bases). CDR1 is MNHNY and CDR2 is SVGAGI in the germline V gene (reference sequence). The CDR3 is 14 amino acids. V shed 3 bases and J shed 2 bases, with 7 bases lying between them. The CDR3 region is CASSYRGNTGELFF. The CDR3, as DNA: TGTGCCAGCAGTTATCGGGGTAACACCGGGGAGCTGTTTTTT.

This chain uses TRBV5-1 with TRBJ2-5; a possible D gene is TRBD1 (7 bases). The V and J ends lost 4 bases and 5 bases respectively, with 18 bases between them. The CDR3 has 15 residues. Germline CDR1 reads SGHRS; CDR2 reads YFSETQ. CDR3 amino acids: CASSPSGGLEETQYF. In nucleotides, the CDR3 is TGCGCCAGCAGCCCGTCAGGGGGGCTGGAGGAGACCCAGTACTTC.

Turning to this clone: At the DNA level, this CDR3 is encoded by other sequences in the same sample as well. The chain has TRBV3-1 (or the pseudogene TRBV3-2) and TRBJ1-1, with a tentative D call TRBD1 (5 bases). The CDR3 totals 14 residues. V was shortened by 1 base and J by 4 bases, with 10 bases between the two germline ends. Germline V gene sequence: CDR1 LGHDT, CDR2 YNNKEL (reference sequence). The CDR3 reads CASSQATGGTEAFF. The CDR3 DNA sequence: TGTGCCAGCAGCCAAGCTACAGGCGGCACTGAAGCTTTCTTT.

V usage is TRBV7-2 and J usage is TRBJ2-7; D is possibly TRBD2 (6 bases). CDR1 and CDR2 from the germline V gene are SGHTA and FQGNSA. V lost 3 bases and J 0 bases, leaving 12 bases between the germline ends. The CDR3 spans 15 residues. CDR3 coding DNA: TGTGCCAGCAGCTTGACCGGGACTTACTCCTACGAGCAGTACTTC. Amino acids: CASSLTGTYSYEQYF.

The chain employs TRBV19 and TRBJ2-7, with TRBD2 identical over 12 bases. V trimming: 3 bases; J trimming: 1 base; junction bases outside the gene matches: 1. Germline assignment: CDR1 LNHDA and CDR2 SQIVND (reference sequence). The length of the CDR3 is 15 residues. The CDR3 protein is CASSMTSGRSYEQYF. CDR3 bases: TGTGCCAGTAGTATGACTAGCGGGAGATCCTACGAGCAGTACTTC. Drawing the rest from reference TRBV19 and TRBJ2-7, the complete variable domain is DGGITQSPKYLFRKEGQNVTLSCEQNLNHDAMYWYRQDPGQGLRLIYYSQIVNDFQKGDIAEGYSVSREKKESFPLTVTSAQKNPTAFYLCASSMTSGRSYEQYFGPGTRLTVT.

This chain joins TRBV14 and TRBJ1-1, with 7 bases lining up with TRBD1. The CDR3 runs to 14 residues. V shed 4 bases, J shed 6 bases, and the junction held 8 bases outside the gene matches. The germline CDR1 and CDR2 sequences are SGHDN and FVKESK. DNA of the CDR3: TGTGCCAGCAGCCCAAGGCTTACAGGGGCTGAAGCTTTCTTT. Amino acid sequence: CASSPRLTGAEAFF.

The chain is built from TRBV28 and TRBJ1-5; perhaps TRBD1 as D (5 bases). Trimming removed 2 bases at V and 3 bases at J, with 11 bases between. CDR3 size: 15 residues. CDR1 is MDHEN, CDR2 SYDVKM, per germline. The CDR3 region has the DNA TGTGCCAGCAGTTTAATCAGGGCCTCCAATCAGCCCCAGCATTTT. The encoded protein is CASSLIRASNQPQHF.

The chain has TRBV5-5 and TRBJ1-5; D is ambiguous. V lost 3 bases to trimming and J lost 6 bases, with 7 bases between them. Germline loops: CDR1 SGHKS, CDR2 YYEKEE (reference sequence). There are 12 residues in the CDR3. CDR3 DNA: TGTGCCAGCAGCTCCCCGGGTCAGCCCCAGCATTTT. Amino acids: CASSSPGQPQHF.

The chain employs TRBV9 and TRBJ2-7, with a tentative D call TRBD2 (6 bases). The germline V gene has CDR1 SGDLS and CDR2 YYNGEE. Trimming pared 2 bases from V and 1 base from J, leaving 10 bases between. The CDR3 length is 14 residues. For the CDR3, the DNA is TGTGCCAGCAGCGTGGCTAGCGTTTCCTACGAGCAGTACTTC. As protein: CASSVASVSYEQYF.

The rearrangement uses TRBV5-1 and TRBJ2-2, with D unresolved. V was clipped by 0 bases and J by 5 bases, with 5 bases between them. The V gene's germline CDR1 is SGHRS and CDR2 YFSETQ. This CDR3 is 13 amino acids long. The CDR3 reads CASSLDPTGELFF. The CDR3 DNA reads TGCGCCAGCAGCTTGGATCCGACCGGGGAGCTGTTTTTT.

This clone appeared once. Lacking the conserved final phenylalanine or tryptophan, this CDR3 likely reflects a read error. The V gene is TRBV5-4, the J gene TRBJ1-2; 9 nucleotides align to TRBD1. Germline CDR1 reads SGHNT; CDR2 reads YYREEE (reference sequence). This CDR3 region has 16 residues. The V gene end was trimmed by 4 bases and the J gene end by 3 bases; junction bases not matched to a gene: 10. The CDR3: CASSPTIRDRDYGYTL. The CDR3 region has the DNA TGTGCCAGCAGCCCTACGATACGGGACAGGGACTATGGCTACACCCTC.

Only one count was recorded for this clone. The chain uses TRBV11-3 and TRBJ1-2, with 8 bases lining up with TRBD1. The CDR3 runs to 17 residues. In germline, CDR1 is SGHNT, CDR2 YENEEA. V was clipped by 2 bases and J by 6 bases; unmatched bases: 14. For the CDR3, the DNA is TGTGCCAGCAGCTTACCCCGCCCCAAGACAGGGGATAATGGCTACACCTTC. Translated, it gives CASSLPRPKTGDNGYTF. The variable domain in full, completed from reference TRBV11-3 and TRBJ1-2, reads EAGVVQSPRYKIIEKKQPVAFWCNPISGHNTLYWYLQNLGQGPELLIRYENEEAVDDSQLPKDRFSAERLKGVDSTLKIQPAELGDSAVYLCASSLPRPKTGDNGYTFGSGTRLTVV.

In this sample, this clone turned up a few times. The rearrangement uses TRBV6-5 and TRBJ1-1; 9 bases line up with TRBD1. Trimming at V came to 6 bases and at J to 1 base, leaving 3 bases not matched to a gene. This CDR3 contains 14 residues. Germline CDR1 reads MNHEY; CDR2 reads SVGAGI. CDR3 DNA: TGTGCCAGCAGCCAGGGACAGGGGAACACTGAAGCTTTCTTT. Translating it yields CASSQGQGNTEAFF.

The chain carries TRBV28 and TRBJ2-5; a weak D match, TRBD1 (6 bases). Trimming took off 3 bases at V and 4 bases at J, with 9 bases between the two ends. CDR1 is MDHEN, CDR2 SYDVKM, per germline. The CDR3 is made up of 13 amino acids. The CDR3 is CASSFARGETQYF. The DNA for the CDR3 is TGTGCCAGCAGTTTTGCCAGGGGAGAGACCCAGTACTTC. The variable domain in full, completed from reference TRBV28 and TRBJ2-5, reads DVKVTQSSRYLVKRTGEKVFLECVQDMDHENMFWYRQDPGLGLRLIYFSYDVKMKEKGDIPEGYSVSREKKERFSLILESASTNQTSMYLCASSFARGETQYFGPGTRLLVL.

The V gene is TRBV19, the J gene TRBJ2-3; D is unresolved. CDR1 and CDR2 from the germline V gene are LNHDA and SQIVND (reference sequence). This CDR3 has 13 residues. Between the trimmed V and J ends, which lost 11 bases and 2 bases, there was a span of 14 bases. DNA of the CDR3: TGTGCCTCTGGGCAGAGATACACAGATACGCAGTATTTT. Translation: CASGQRYTDTQYF.

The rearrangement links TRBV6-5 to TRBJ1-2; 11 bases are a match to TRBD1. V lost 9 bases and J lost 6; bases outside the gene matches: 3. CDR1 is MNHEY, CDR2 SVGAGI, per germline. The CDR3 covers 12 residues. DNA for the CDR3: TGTGCCAGTGGGACAGGGGGAAATGGCTACACCTTC. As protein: CASGTGGNGYTF.

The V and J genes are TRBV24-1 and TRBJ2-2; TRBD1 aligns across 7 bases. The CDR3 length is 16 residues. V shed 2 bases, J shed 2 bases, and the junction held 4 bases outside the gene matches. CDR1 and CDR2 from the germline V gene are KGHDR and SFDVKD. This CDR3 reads CATSDSGQVNTGELFF. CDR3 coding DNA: TGTGCCACCAGTGATTCCGGACAGGTTAACACCGGGGAGCTGTTTTTT.

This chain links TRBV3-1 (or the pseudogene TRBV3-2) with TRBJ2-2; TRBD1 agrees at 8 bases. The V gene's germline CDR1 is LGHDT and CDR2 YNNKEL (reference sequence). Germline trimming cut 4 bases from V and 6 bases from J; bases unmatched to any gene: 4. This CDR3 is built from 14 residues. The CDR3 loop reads CASSPGQGSGELFF. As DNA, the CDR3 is TGTGCCAGCAGCCCTGGACAGGGTTCCGGGGAGCTGTTTTTT.

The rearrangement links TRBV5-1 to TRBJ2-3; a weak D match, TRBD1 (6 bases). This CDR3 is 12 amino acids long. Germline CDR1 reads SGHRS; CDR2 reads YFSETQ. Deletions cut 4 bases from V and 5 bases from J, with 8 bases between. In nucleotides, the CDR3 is TGCGCCAGCAGCATCAGGGGAGATACGCAGTATTTT. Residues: CASSIRGDTQYF.

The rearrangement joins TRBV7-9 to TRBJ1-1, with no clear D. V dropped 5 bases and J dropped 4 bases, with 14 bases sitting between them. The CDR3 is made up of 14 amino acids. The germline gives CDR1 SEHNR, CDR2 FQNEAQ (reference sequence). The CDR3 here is CASSHVTVATEAFF. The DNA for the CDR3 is TGTGCCAGCAGCCACGTCACGGTCGCCACTGAAGCTTTCTTT.